This T cell receptor (beta chain) came from a study of blood T cell repertoires in COVID-19. Study-wide background: Samples taken during acute and convalescent COVID-19 were collected in the United States, Italy and Spain. PBMCs, B-cell-depleted T cells, or T cells provided the cDNA or gDNA that made up the material.

Original handling: Reference gene primers were amplified, and this amplification served to estimate nucleated cell counts. Sequencing was performed with immunoSEQ multiplex PCR; in TCRdb, only in-frame clones are kept and a portion is missing. The DNA gave D and trimming, while V, J and clone size come from that table. The sample holds 150,000 to 200,000 clones, 79% seen once. The source is a man aged 55 to 70 with active or convalescent COVID-19. Material for sequencing was peripheral blood.

CDR3 residues: CSARTSGSHTDTQYF. The CDR3 nucleotides read TGCAGCGCCCGGACTAGCGGGAGTCACACAGATACGCAGTATTTT. V gene TRBV29-1 combines with J gene TRBJ2-3, with 13 bases aligning to TRBD2. J was trimmed by 2 bases and V by 7 bases; bases with no gene match: 6. The CDR3 consists of 15 residues. Germline V CDR1 and CDR2: SQVTM, ANQGSEA.